A selection of T cell receptor beta chains follows, all from one sample in a study of control samples from healthy donors and cancer patients. Clones were sequenced by immunoSEQ multiplex PCR, and TCRdb holds only the in-frame ones, with some missing. The table includes approximately 79,000 clones, about nine tenths detected once. Sequenced material: blood. The receptors originated from a man aged 45 to 65 in good health. Both conserved end residues are part of each CDR3. A D gene is named only where the DNA matches it firmly. Clone size is shown for a subset of rows, as once, few, many or a class of expanded clone.

abundance	v_gene	j_gene	d_gene	CDR3aa	CDR3nt
-	TRBV6-6	TRBJ1-1	-	CASSPPQGRSEAFF	TGTGCCAGCAGCCCTCCGCAGGGGAGAAGTGAAGCTTTCTTT
-	TRBV11-2	TRBJ2-1	-	CASSLENEQFF	TGTGCCAGCAGCTTAGAGAATGAGCAGTTCTTC
-	TRBV2	TRBJ1-3	-	CASSPRGARGNTIYF	TGTGCCAGTAGCCCCCGAGGGGCGCGAGGAAACACCATATATTTT
-	TRBV5-4	TRBJ2-1	-	CASTGTTYEQFF	TGTGCCAGCACGGGGACGACTTATGAGCAGTTCTTC
-	TRBV27	TRBJ1-2	TRBD1	CASSAPRGRGGYTF	TGTGCCAGCAGTGCACCCAGGGGGCGCGGTGGCTACACCTTC
few	TRBV18	TRBJ1-1	TRBD1	CASSPPTGGLYTEAFF	TGTGCCAGCTCACCACCAACAGGGGGCCTGTACACTGAAGCTTTCTTT
medium-sized	TRBV11-3	TRBJ2-1	-	CASSLTGLNNEQFF	TGTGCCAGCAGCTTAACGGGACTTAACAATGAGCAGTTCTTC
-	TRBV7-2	TRBJ2-7	TRBD1	CASSLGRQGALSYEQYF	TGTGCCAGCAGCTTAGGGCGGCAGGGGGCCCTATCCTACGAGCAGTACTTC
-	TRBV20-1	TRBJ2-1	-	CSASRRGGPHNEQFF	TGCAGTGCTAGTAGGAGGGGGGGGCCCCACAATGAGCAGTTCTTC
-	TRBV7-3	TRBJ2-1	-	CASSLGAGTQNNEQFF	TGTGCCAGCAGCTTAGGGGCCGGGACACAAAACAATGAGCAGTTCTTC
-	TRBV9	TRBJ2-1	TRBD2	CASSAPGTSGGGWYNEQFF	TGTGCCAGCAGCGCCCCCGGGACTAGCGGGGGGGGGTGGTACAATGAGCAGTTCTTC
once	TRBV4-1	TRBJ2-7	-	CASSQDGPQAWPPYEQYF	TGCGCCAGCAGCCAAGACGGACCACAGGCCTGGCCCCCCTACGAGCAGTACTTC
-	TRBV27	TRBJ2-7	-	CASWGDTGEQYF	TGTGCCAGCTGGGGGGACACTGGCGAGCAGTACTTC
-	TRBV5-5	TRBJ1-2	-	CASSLEEGGRGDGYTF	TGTGCCAGCAGCTTGGAGGAGGGGGGTCGAGGAGATGGCTACACCTTC
-	TRBV19	TRBJ1-2	TRBD1	CASSIDRGPNRYTF	TGTGCCAGTAGTATCGACAGGGGACCGAATCGCTACACCTTC
-	TRBV5-1	TRBJ1-3	TRBD1	CASSLGGQASGNTIYF	TGCGCCAGCAGCTTGGGGGGACAGGCCTCTGGAAACACCATATATTTT
-	TRBV10-3	TRBJ2-1	-	CAISESTPNEQFF	TGTGCCATCAGTGAGTCGACTCCTAATGAGCAGTTCTTC
-	TRBV2	TRBJ2-1	-	CASIYQTTRENEQFF	TGTGCCAGCATTTACCAAACGACTAGAGAGAATGAGCAGTTCTTC
-	TRBV10-3	TRBJ1-2	TRBD1	CAISESTGTGGENGYTF	TGTGCCATCAGTGAGTCAACCGGGACAGGGGGCGAAAATGGCTACACCTTC
-	TRBV5-6	TRBJ2-3	TRBD1	CASSIGTGDSTDTQYF	TGTGCCAGCAGCATCGGGACAGGAGATAGCACAGATACGCAGTATTTT
-	TRBV5-1	TRBJ1-2	TRBD1	CASSSHQGDPNYGYTF	TGCGCCAGCAGTTCACACCAGGGGGACCCAAACTATGGCTACACCTTC
-	TRBV19	TRBJ1-5	-	CASSIDLGVGQPQHF	TGTGCCAGTAGTATAGATCTTGGGGTCGGGCAGCCCCAGCATTTT
-	TRBV6-2/TRBV6-3	TRBJ2-7	-	CASSYRRPDEQYF	TGTGCCAGCAGTTACCGCCGTCCAGACGAGCAGTACTTC
-	TRBV7-9	TRBJ1-4	-	CASSLTGANEKLFF	TGTGCCAGCAGCTTGACCGGGGCTAATGAAAAACTGTTTTTT
-	TRBV10-3	TRBJ1-2	-	CAISDPLGARGYGYTF	TGTGCCATCAGTGACCCCTTGGGGGCCCGGGGCTATGGCTACACCTTC
-	TRBV15	TRBJ1-3	-	CATSRDVGSGNTIYF	TGTGCCACCAGCAGAGATGTGGGATCTGGAAACACCATATATTTT
-	TRBV19	TRBJ1-6	TRBD1	CASTWDSLNSPLHF	TGTGCCAGTACCTGGGACAGCCTTAATTCACCCCTCCACTTT
-	TRBV6-5	TRBJ1-2	TRBD1	CASSSTGDYGYTF	TGTGCCAGCAGCTCGACAGGGGACTATGGCTACACCTTC